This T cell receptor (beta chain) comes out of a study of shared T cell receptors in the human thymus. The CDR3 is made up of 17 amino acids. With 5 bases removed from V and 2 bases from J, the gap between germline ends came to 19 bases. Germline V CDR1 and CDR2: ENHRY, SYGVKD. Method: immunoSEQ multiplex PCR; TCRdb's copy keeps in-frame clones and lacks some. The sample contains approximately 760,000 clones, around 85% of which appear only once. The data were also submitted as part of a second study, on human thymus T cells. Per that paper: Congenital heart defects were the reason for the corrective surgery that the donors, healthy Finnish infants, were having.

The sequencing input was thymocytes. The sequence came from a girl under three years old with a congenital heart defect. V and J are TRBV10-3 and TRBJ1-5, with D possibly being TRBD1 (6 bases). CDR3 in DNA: TGTGCCATCAGTAACGTCGGACAGCCGGGTGGCAATCAGCCCCAGCATTTT. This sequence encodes CAISNVGQPGGNQPQHF.